The entry below describes one T cell receptor (beta chain). Its antigen remains unidentified. PCR involved 60 Vbeta and 13 Jbeta primers. TCRdb's table, derived via immunoSEQ multiplex PCR, lists solely in-frame clones and lacks some. Of some 190,000 clones in the sample, around 79% were seen once. This record belongs to a study of cytomegalovirus exposure and HLA in healthy donors. This CDR3 is built from 16 residues. The V gene's germline CDR1 is KGHSH and CDR2 LQKENI. With 3 bases removed from V and 2 bases from J, the gap between germline ends came to 14 bases. Findings and caveats of the study: Later, an analysis found that common viral pathogens appeared to be linked with several of the most significant clusters. The authors considered a cluster of highly shared sequence variants likely to be a sequencing artifact.

The rearrangement uses TRBV18 and TRBJ1-5, with D possibly being TRBD1 (5 bases). This clonotype was sampled from a woman in her forties or fifties in good health and CMV-seronegative. Sequenced sample: PBMCs. CDR3 amino acids: CASSPSGGAGNQPQHF. The CDR3 nucleotides are TGTGCCAGCTCACCGTCTGGAGGGGCCGGCAATCAGCCCCAGCATTTT.